The next 19 T cell receptor beta chains were all read from a single sample in a study of a mutant IDH1 vaccine in newly diagnosed glioma. Time point indicated: baseline, week 1 (first vaccination visit). The treatment denotes: pre-vaccination baseline after standard-of-care therapy. Method: immunoSEQ multiplex PCR; TCRdb's copy keeps in-frame clones and lacks some. The sample has 80,000 to 100,000 clones, roughly 75% seen once. Here the sequenced sample was PBMCs, taken from a glioma patient treated with radiotherapy, temozolomide or both. The receptors come from a man aged 35 to 55 with glioma.

This clone ranks as medium-sized. This sequence joins TRBV5-1 and TRBJ1-2; a possible D gene is TRBD1 (6 bases). CDR1 is SGHRS, CDR2 YFSETQ, per germline. The V end lost 0 bases, the J end lost 7 bases, and 16 bases lay between the germline ends. The CDR3 has 15 amino acids. CDR3 residues: CASSLAAGAVGGYTF. CDR3 nucleotides: TGCGCCAGCAGCTTGGCAGCGGGGGCGGTCGGTGGCTACACCTTC.

This sequence joins TRBV28 and TRBJ2-7, with 13 nucleotides matching TRBD2. The CDR3 contains 14 residues. With 6 bases clipped from V and 7 bases from J, the junction kept 6 bases outside the gene matches. The germline CDR1 and CDR2 sequences are MDHEN and SYDVKM. In nucleotides, the CDR3 is TGTGCCAGCAGCACTAGCGGGAGGGCACGAGAGCAGTACTTC. Translated: CASSTSGRAREQYF.

This clone appeared a single time. The chain has TRBV29-1 and TRBJ2-7, with 8 positions matching TRBD2. The CDR3 contains 14 residues. Germline CDR1 and CDR2: SQVTM and ANQGSEA. The junction had 6 bases not matched to a gene; V was cut back by 5 bases and J by 0 bases. CDR3: CSVSTSGSSYEQYF. In nucleotides, the CDR3 is TGCAGCGTTAGTACCAGCGGGAGCTCCTACGAGCAGTACTTC.

The gene calls are TRBV4-2 and TRBJ2-5; 12 positions match TRBD2. The CDR3 has 18 amino acids. Per germline, CDR1 LGHNA and CDR2 YNFKEQ. Trimming took 1 base from V and 1 from J; bases not matched to a gene: 7. The CDR3 nucleotides read TGTGCCAGCAGCCAAGGGGGGATGACTAGCGGGGGCCAAGAGACCCAGTACTTC. As protein: CASSQGGMTSGGQETQYF.

The chain links TRBV7-9 to TRBJ2-1; no firm D call. The germline V and J ends were trimmed by 0 bases and 4 bases, with 4 bases remaining between them. In germline, CDR1 is SEHNR, CDR2 FQNEAQ (reference sequence). The CDR3 covers 13 residues. CDR3 protein: CASSLAAYNEQFF. In DNA, the CDR3 is TGTGCCAGCAGCTTAGCGGCGTACAATGAGCAGTTCTTC.

The rearrangement links TRBV7-9 to TRBJ2-5; weak D call: TRBD2 (5 bases). The CDR3 has 15 residues. V was cut by 5 bases and J by 2 bases, with 15 bases left in between. The germline V gene encodes CDR1 SEHNR and CDR2 FQNEAQ (reference sequence). CDR3 bases: TGTGCCAGCAGCCCCAATCTAGCCCTTCAAGAGACCCAGTACTTC. It yields the protein CASSPNLALQETQYF.

This clone has only one observation. This sequence joins TRBV9 and TRBJ2-1, with TRBD1 identical over 7 bases. There are 15 residues in the CDR3. With V trimmed by 3 bases and J by 1 base, 4 bases remained unmatched. Germline V lookup: CDR1 SGDLS, CDR2 YYNGEE. The CDR3 region is CASSAGQVSYNEQFF. CDR3 DNA: TGTGCCAGCAGCGCCGGACAGGTATCCTACAATGAGCAGTTCTTC.

The gene calls are TRBV20-1 and TRBJ1-1; no clear D gene. CDR1 is DFQATT and CDR2 is SNEGSKA in the germline V gene (reference sequence). The CDR3 sequence is 8 residues long. V was shortened by 7 bases and J by 11 bases, with 8 bases between the two germline ends. The CDR3 region has the DNA TGCAGTGGCGATAGGGCTTTCTTT. It specifies CSGDRAFF.

This clone showed up just a few times. This chain connects TRBV18 to TRBJ2-5; D remains ambiguous. The CDR3 spans 12 residues. V lost 3 bases and J 5 bases, leaving 7 bases between the germline ends. The germline CDR1 and CDR2 sequences are KGHSH and LQKENI. The CDR3 here is CASSPLPETQYF. The CDR3 DNA reads as TGTGCCAGCTCACCTCTCCCGGAGACCCAGTACTTC.

This clone was observed many times. The chain recombines TRBV2 with TRBJ2-2; D call uncertain. The CDR3 sequence is 12 residues long. The germline gives CDR1 SNHLY, CDR2 FYNNEI. V lost 4 bases to trimming and J lost 7 bases, with 7 bases between them. The DNA of the CDR3 is TGTGCCAGCAGTGTCATGGTCGGGGAGCTGTTTTTT. Translated: CASSVMVGELFF.

The rearrangement links TRBV10-1 to TRBJ2-7, with D maybe TRBD1 (5 bases). This CDR3 is 12 amino acids long. Trimming shortened V by 4 bases and J by 3 bases, and 7 bases separated the two germline ends. Germline-derived CDR1 and CDR2 are WNHNN and SYGVQD (reference sequence). Here the CDR3 DNA reads TGCGCCAGCAGTGCTAGGGGCTACGAGCAGTACTTC. This gives the protein CASSARGYEQYF.

This clone occurred a few times. The chain links TRBV4-2 to TRBJ1-5; TRBD1 matches 9 bases. J was trimmed by 1 base and V by 4 bases; bases with no gene match: 2. This CDR3 is 15 amino acids long. Germline V gene lookup returns CDR1 LGHNA and CDR2 YNFKEQ. CDR3 loop: CASSRDRGSNQPQHF. In DNA, the CDR3 is TGTGCCAGCAGCCGAGACAGGGGGAGCAATCAGCCCCAGCATTTT.

The rearrangement uses TRBV30 and TRBJ1-4, with TRBD1 matching over 9 bases. This CDR3 is 13 amino acids long. V lost 3 bases, J lost 6 bases, and 2 bases stayed unmatched. Looked up from germline, CDR1 is GTSNPN and CDR2 is SVGIG (reference sequence). CDR3 in amino acids: CAWRGQGDEKLFF. The DNA for the CDR3 is TGTGCCTGGAGGGGACAGGGTGATGAAAAACTGTTTTTT. Full variable domain (missing parts from reference TRBV30 and TRBJ1-4): SQTIHQWPATLVQPVGSPLSLECTVEGTSNPNLYWYRQAAGRGLQLLFYSVGIGQISSEVPQNLSASRPQDRQFILSSKKLLLSDSGFYLCAWRGQGDEKLFFGSGTQLSVL.

CDR3 sequence (DNA): TGTGCCAGCAGCCCAGGCACCGGGGAGCTGTTTTTT. This codes for CASSPGTGELFF. J is TRBJ2-2 and V is TRBV13; D call uncertain. V was trimmed by 5 bases and J by 4 bases, leaving 5 bases between them. The germline V gene encodes CDR1 PRHDT and CDR2 FYEKMQ (reference sequence). The CDR3 covers 12 residues.

This chain connects TRBV7-3 to TRBJ2-3; unclear D gene. Trimming pared 1 base from V and 1 base from J, leaving 9 bases between. Germline-derived CDR1 and CDR2 are SGHTA and FQGTGA. This CDR3 is built from 15 residues. The CDR3 nucleotides read TGTGCCAGCAGCTTAATTGCGGAGCGCACAGATACGCAGTATTTT. Translating it yields CASSLIAERTDTQYF.

This chain links TRBV30 with TRBJ2-5; tentatively, D is TRBD1 or TRBD2 (6 bases each). Matching the DNA end better, TRBJ2-7 makes the J call doubtful. CDR1 and CDR2 (germline): GTSNPN, SVGIG (reference sequence). The CDR3 length is 13 residues. DNA of the CDR3: TGTGCCTGGTCACAGGGACTTCCCTACGAGCAGTACTTC. Translated, it gives CAWSQGLPYEQYF.

The chain is built from TRBV6-1 and TRBJ2-7; TRBD2 agrees at 11 bases. The germline gives CDR1 MNHNS, CDR2 SASEGT. J lost 0 bases, V lost 3 bases, and 4 bases had no gene match. This CDR3 comprises 16 residues. The CDR3: CASSDYGTSGSYEQYF. The CDR3 DNA is TGTGCCAGCAGTGATTACGGGACTAGCGGCTCCTACGAGCAGTACTTC.

The chain combines TRBV27 with TRBJ2-5, with D possibly matching TRBD2 (5 bases). This CDR3 has 17 amino acids. Deletions cut 0 bases from V and 4 bases from J, with 18 bases between. CDR1 is MNHEY, CDR2 SMNVEV, per germline (reference sequence). The CDR3 is CASSLSAQEFGRETQYF. In DNA form, the CDR3 reads TGTGCCAGCAGTTTATCCGCGCAAGAGTTTGGGAGAGAGACCCAGTACTTC.

The genes are TRBV7-6 and TRBJ2-5; 12 nucleotides match TRBD2. The CDR3 consists of 15 residues. The V segment lost 5 bases and the J segment 3 bases; nucleotides outside the gene matches: 4. Germline CDR1 reads SGHVS; CDR2 reads FNYEAQ. The DNA of the CDR3 is TGTGCCAGCAGCCCTCTAGCGGGAGGGAAAGAGACCCAGTACTTC. It translates to CASSPLAGGKETQYF.